This is a list of T cell receptor beta chains from one sample in a study of cytomegalovirus exposure and HLA in healthy donors. Data came from immunoSEQ multiplex PCR; TCRdb stores just in-frame clones and leaves some out. The sample shows 65,000 to 80,000 clones, 85% to 95% of them seen only once. The sequenced sample was PBMCs. Receptors were obtained from a woman aged 18-29 years in good health and CMV-seropositive. Each CDR3 is given without its conserved first and last residue. A D gene is named only where the DNA matches it firmly.

v_call d_call cdr3_aa
TRBV7-2 NA ASSLELAQDTQY
TRBV5-8 TRBD2 ASSFGLAGHNEQF
TRBV18 TRBD2 ASSLGLAGGSYEQY
TRBV29-1 TRBD1 SAGTAKNTEAF
TRBV10-1 TRBD1 ASSPTGGEAF
TRBV11-2 NA ASSLNPWQSTDTQY
TRBV4-3 TRBD2 ASSQSDYSSGSYNEQF
TRBV27 TRBD1 ASSLGQGSPYEQY
TRBV19 NA ASSMTGGVYEQY
TRBV6-1 NA ASSFYRVMNTEAF
TRBV20-1 NA SAPAENIQY
TRBV5-1 NA ASSPGFDSTDTQY
TRBV5-6 TRBD1 ASSLGDRVWYTEAF
TRBV4-3 NA ASSHLGSNNEQF
TRBV27 TRBD1 ASSWDRGETQY
TRBV5-4 NA ASSFSLNYGYT
TRBV19 TRBD1 ASSRDREDTIY
TRBV2 NA ASSGWTVDEQY
TRBV10-3 NA AISESADSGNTIY
TRBV29-1 TRBD1 SAGTGVRGYT
TRBV10-3 NA AISEGREDTIY
TRBV2 NA ASRLTDTQY
TRBV18 NA ASSPPGLGYGYT
TRBV27 NA ASTPPRSRGNEQF
TRBV10-2 TRBD2 ASSERGRGGTDTQY
TRBV6-4 NA ASRPDRQVGEAF
TRBV5-6 NA ASSLVGSTEAF
TRBV6-1 TRBD1 ASRPTGMNTEAF
TRBV30 TRBD2 AWSPTSALNEQF
TRBV19 NA ASSIAGVYEQY
TRBV19 TRBD2 ASSIYGLAGGSYEQY